This TCR beta chain was sequenced in a study of T cells in Graves' hyperthyroidism and ophthalmopathy. Study as a whole: Before any treatment, at initial diagnosis, peripheral blood was collected. Study observations and caveats: The model's output predicted ophthalmopathy at a median of about 6.5 months prior to onset.

Newly diagnosed hyperthyroidism, duration under 2 months, in patients aged 18 to 65. Germline V gene data show CDR1 as SEHNR and CDR2 as FQNEAQ (reference sequence). With V trimmed by 5 bases and J by 4 bases, 12 bases remained unmatched. CDR3 size: 16 residues. This clonotype was counted ten times or more. Its antigen is currently unknown. Template material for amplifying TCR beta CDR3 regions consisted of RNA transcripts. Carried out on the TCR CDR3, a first-round RT-PCR used the HTBI primer set. A single record per CDR3 protein comes from TCRdb applying MiXCR to the multiplex PCR reads. This sample yields roughly 630,000 distinct CDR3 sequences, of which 15% to 18% are seen a single time; around 6.6% belongs to the top ten.

The sequenced sample consisted of blood. This receptor was identified in a woman in her 30s with Graves' hyperthyroidism. This sequence joins TRBV7-9 and TRBJ2-7; 9 bases fit TRBD2. The CDR3 coding sequence is TGTGCCAGCAGCACCCCAGCTGGGACTAGCTCTTACGAGCAGTACTTC. It codes for CASSTPAGTSSYEQYF.